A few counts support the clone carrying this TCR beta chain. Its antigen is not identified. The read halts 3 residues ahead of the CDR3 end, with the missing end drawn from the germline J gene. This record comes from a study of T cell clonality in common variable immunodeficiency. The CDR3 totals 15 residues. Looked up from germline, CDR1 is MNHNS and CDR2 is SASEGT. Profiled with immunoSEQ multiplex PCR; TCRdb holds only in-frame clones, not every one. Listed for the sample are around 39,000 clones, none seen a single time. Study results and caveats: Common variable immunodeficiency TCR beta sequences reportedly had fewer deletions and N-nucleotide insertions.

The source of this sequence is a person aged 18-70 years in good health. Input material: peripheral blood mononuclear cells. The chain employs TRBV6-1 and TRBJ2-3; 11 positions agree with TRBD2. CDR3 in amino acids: CASSATSGGKETQYF. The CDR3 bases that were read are TGTGCCAGCAGTGCAACTAGCGGGGGAAAAGAGACG.